Listed here are 8 T cell receptor delta chains from one sample, sequenced in a study of gamma-delta chains in newborns, infants, children. TCRdb reanalysed the reads via CATT. The sample has about 11,000 delta-chain clones; around 3.5% are singletons. Sequencing input: blood. The receptors stem from a child who was a newborn, infant or young child, either healthy, febrile or measles-vaccinated (not recorded which).

This clone is classed as medium-sized. This chain connects TRDV2 to TRDJ3; 8 nucleotides match TRDD3. V was clipped by 0 bases and J by 2 bases; unmatched bases: 8. CDR3 length: 19 residues. CDR1 GEAIGNYY and CDR2 EKD come from the germline V gene. The CDR3 sequence is CACDTVGDTVAWDTRQMFF. CDR3 sequence (DNA): TGTGCCTGTGACACCGTAGGGGATACAGTCGCCTGGGACACCCGACAGATGTTTTTC.

Regarding this clone: Translating this DNA gives a protein that differs at residue 14 from the TCRdb one, which belongs to a much larger clone; a read error is likely, and the protein shown is this translation. The chain carries TRDV2 and TRDJ1, with 10 bases fitting TRDD3. The CDR3 extends over 15 amino acids. The germline CDR1 and CDR2 sequences are GEAIGNYY and EKD. The CDR3 protein is CACDQLGDGSDKLTF. In DNA form, the CDR3 reads TGTGCCTGTGACCAACTGGGGGATGGGAGCGATAAACTCACCTTT.

Comments on this clone: Within the sample, other DNA sequences also encode this same CDR3. The chain links TRDV1 to TRDJ1; weak D call: TRDD2 (7 bases). V was clipped by 4 bases and J by 1 base, with 31 bases between them. CDR1 and CDR2 from the germline V gene are TSWWSYY and QGS. The CDR3 has 21 residues. DNA of the CDR3: TGTGCTCTTGGGGCAAAGCGGTTCCTACCCCGATTGGGGGTTCCCACCGATAAACTCATCTTT. Its protein product is CALGAKRFLPRLGVPTDKLIF.

The chain recombines TRDV1 with TRDJ1; 10 bases are shared with TRDD3. V shed 2 bases, J shed 4 bases, and the junction held 16 bases outside the gene matches. This CDR3 region has 19 residues. CDR1 is TSWWSYY, CDR2 QGS, per germline. The CDR3 coding sequence is TGTGCTCTTGGGGAAGATCGGGCCTGGGGGATAGGGGCTGGCGATAAACTCATCTTT. The encoded protein is CALGEDRAWGIGAGDKLIF.

This clone was recorded a few times. A much larger clone lies a single base off, so this may be a read error. Other DNA sequences in the same sample also yield this CDR3. The V gene is TRDV2, the J gene TRDJ3, with TRDD3 identical over 9 bases. The germline gives CDR1 GEAIGNYY, CDR2 EKD. This CDR3 contains 18 residues. CDR3 protein: CACDWTGGPSWDTRQMFF. The DNA for the CDR3 is TGTGCCTGTGACTGGACTGGGGGACCCTCCTGGGACACCCGTCAGATGTTTTTC.

V is TRDV1 and J is TRDJ1; 9 positions match TRDD3. CDR1 TSWWSYY and CDR2 QGS come from the germline V gene. The CDR3 consists of 23 residues. With V trimmed by 5 bases and J by 1 base, 29 bases remained unmatched. This CDR3 is CALGHPPPFQRGYGRSATDKLIF. CDR3 coding DNA: TGTGCTCTTGGGCACCCCCCCCCTTTCCAGAGGGGATACGGAAGATCAGCCACCGATAAACTCATCTTT.

This clone is medium-sized within its sample. The chain joins TRDV2 to TRDJ3, with 8 bases that match TRDD3. The CDR3 is 20 residues long. V shed 0 bases, J shed 1 base, and the junction held 10 bases outside the gene matches. Germline-derived CDR1 and CDR2 are GEAIGNYY and EKD. Here the CDR3 reads CACDTGSGGHPSWDTRQMFF. In DNA, the CDR3 is TGTGCCTGTGACACCGGGTCTGGGGGACATCCGTCCTGGGACACCCGACAGATGTTTTTC.

There are a few counts of this clone. In nucleotides, the CDR3 is TGTGCCTGTGACACCATTACTGGGGGACTGACTTTGACAGCACAACTCTTCTTT. It encodes CACDTITGGLTLTAQLFF. The V call is TRDV2, the J call TRDJ2, with TRDD3 identical over 9 bases. Germline CDR1 reads GEAIGNYY; CDR2 reads EKD. This CDR3 is built from 18 residues. V shed 0 bases and J 0 bases; nucleotides not matched to a gene: 7.